This is a list of T cell receptor beta chains from one sample in a study of blood T cells in healthy people across ages. One entry per CDR3 protein, called by TCRdb with MiXCR from the 5' RACE reads. Of 1.5 million to 2 million distinct CDR3 sequences listed, roughly 49% were seen once; the top ten hold approximately 2%. The sequencing sample was made of blood. The origin of the receptors is a woman aged 40 to 55 in good health. Both conserved end residues are part of each CDR3. The order of the fields is J gene, clone size, D gene, V gene, CDR3 DNA, CDR3 protein. A D gene is named only where the DNA matches it firmly. Some rows have no size entry. The others give once, few or many, or a class for an expanded clone.

TRBJ2-7,NA,NA,TRBV7-9,TGTGCCAGCAGCTTCGGACTCACACTGGGGGAGCGGTACTTC,CASSFGLTLGERYF
TRBJ2-5,NA,TRBD2,TRBV20-1,TGCAGTGCTAGAGCGAGCCTAGCGGGGGGAGAGATACAAGAGACCCAGTACTTC,CSARASLAGGEIQETQYF
TRBJ1-1,NA,NA,TRBV7-9,TGTGCCAGCAGCGCCCACAGGGAAACGACTGAAGCTTTCTTT,CASSAHRETTEAFF
TRBJ1-2,NA,TRBD1,TRBV12-3/TRBV12-4,TGTGCCAGCGAGATTAGACAGGGACTAGGCTACACCTTC,CASEIRQGLGYTF
TRBJ1-1,NA,NA,TRBV5-4,TGTGCCAGCAGCTTTGGATATTTGAACACTGAAGCTTTCTTT,CASSFGYLNTEAFF
TRBJ2-3,NA,NA,TRBV29-1,TGCAGCGTTGAATACTCAGTGGCAGATACGCAGTATTTT,CSVEYSVADTQYF
TRBJ1-2,NA,NA,TRBV6-2/TRBV6-3,TGTGCCAGCAGATGGCAGAACTATGGCTACACCTTC,CASRWQNYGYTF
TRBJ2-3,NA,NA,TRBV9,TGTGCCAGCAGCGTAGTGGGTAGGGCTGGAGATACGCAGTATTTT,CASSVVGRAGDTQYF
TRBJ2-7,NA,TRBD1,TRBV12-3/TRBV12-4,TGTGCCAGCAGTGCCACAGGGGATGGCGAGCAGTACTTC,CASSATGDGEQYF
TRBJ2-1,few,NA,TRBV6-2/TRBV6-3,TGTGCCAGCAGTTCCTCGCGCCCGGGGCCCTACAATGAGCAGTTCTTC,CASSSSRPGPYNEQFF
TRBJ1-1,NA,TRBD1,TRBV5-5,TGTGCCAGCAGCCCGAGGGGACAGGAGGGTACTGAAGCTTTCTTT,CASSPRGQEGTEAFF
TRBJ2-3,NA,TRBD1,TRBV29-1,TGCAGCGTTGGCACAGGGGGTTCTCTGGATACGCAGTATTTT,CSVGTGGSLDTQYF
TRBJ2-6,few,NA,TRBV5-1,TGCGCCAGCAGCTTGGGAGGAATCGGGGCCAACGTCCTGACTTTC,CASSLGGIGANVLTF
TRBJ2-7,NA,NA,TRBV11-2,TGTGCCAGCAGCTTAGCCTCCGGTTTCGTGTACGAGCAGTACTTC,CASSLASGFVYEQYF
TRBJ2-1,NA,TRBD1,TRBV27,TGTGCCAGCAGTGTACTCACGGGACAGGGCTTCAATGAGCAGTTCTTC,CASSVLTGQGFNEQFF
TRBJ1-2,once,NA,TRBV27,TGTGCCAGCAGTGGCAGTTCGGGCGGCTACACCTTC,CASSGSSGGYTF
TRBJ2-3,NA,NA,TRBV20-1,TGCAGTGCTAGCTGGCTAGCGCGAACAGATACGCAGTATTTT,CSASWLARTDTQYF
TRBJ2-2,NA,NA,TRBV7-2,TGTGCCAGCAGCCTTCGGGTCCACACCGGGGAGCTGTTTTTT,CASSLRVHTGELFF
TRBJ2-7,few,TRBD1,TRBV15,TGTGCCACCAGCAGAGGGGAGACAGGGATCTACGAGCAGTACTTC,CATSRGETGIYEQYF
TRBJ2-3,NA,TRBD2,TRBV20-1,TGCAGTGCTAGATTGGCTAGCGGGCGCACAGATACGCAGTATTTT,CSARLASGRTDTQYF
TRBJ2-3,NA,NA,TRBV7-2,TGTGCCAGCAGCTTAGCCGGTGTGGGACTGACAGATACGCAGTATTTT,CASSLAGVGLTDTQYF
TRBJ2-5,NA,NA,TRBV28,TGTGCCAGCAGAAGAGGGAGCCAAGAGACCCAGTACTTC,CASRRGSQETQYF
TRBJ1-6,NA,NA,TRBV6-5,TGTGCCAGCAGTTACGGGCAACGGAATAATTCACCCCTCCACTTT,CASSYGQRNNSPLHF
TRBJ2-5,NA,NA,TRBV5-1,TGCGCCAGCAGCTTGGTGGGGAGCCCTACGGAGACCCAGTACTTC,CASSLVGSPTETQYF
TRBJ2-1,few,TRBD2,TRBV13,TGTGCCAGCAGCTTAGGAGCGGGGGGATCCTACTACAATGAGCAGTTCTTC,CASSLGAGGSYYNEQFF
TRBJ2-3,few,NA,TRBV24-1,TGTGCCACCAGTTTGGCCAGGACCGATGATACGCAGTATTTT,CATSLARTDDTQYF
TRBJ1-2,once,NA,TRBV20-1,TGCAGTGCTCCGGTGGTCTATGGCTACACCTTC,CSAPVVYGYTF
TRBJ2-3,NA,NA,TRBV28,TGTGCCAGCAACGTGGGGGGACCCGGCCTCACAGATACGCAGTATTTT,CASNVGGPGLTDTQYF
TRBJ2-7,NA,TRBD2,TRBV20-1,TGCAGTGCTAGAGATGGAGCGGGGGAATCCTACAATGAGCAGTACTTC,CSARDGAGESYNEQYF
TRBJ2-1,NA,NA,TRBV7-2,TGTGCCAGCAGCGCACAGGGCGGCGCATACAATGAGCAGTTCTTC,CASSAQGGAYNEQFF
TRBJ2-6,many,NA,TRBV7-2,TGTGCCAGCAGGTTCTCTGGGGCCAACGTCCTGACTTTC,CASRFSGANVLTF
TRBJ1-5,NA,NA,TRBV15,TGTGCCACCAGCAGAGCCGACGGGTATCAGCCCCAGCATTTT,CATSRADGYQPQHF
TRBJ1-6,NA,NA,TRBV5-8,TGTGCCAGCACCATGGGGTTGACCTATAATTCACCCCTCCACTTT,CASTMGLTYNSPLHF
TRBJ2-7,NA,NA,TRBV6-1,TGTGCCAGCAGCCGGGACAAACTCTACGAGCAGTACTTC,CASSRDKLYEQYF
TRBJ1-5,NA,NA,TRBV2,TGTGCCAGCAGTGATAGGGGCCAGCAGCCCCAGCATTTT,CASSDRGQQPQHF
TRBJ2-3,NA,TRBD2,TRBV12-3/TRBV12-4,TGTGCCAGCAGTTCGACTAGCGGGGGGGTCCTCACAGATACGCAGTATTTT,CASSSTSGGVLTDTQYF
TRBJ2-2,NA,TRBD2,TRBV9,TGTGCCAGCAGCGTGGCTAGCGGGGGGTTCGGCACCGGGGAGCTGTTTTTT,CASSVASGGFGTGELFF
TRBJ2-7,NA,NA,TRBV10-2,TGCGCCAGCGAAAACGGGGACGAGCAGTACTTC,CASENGDEQYF
TRBJ2-5,few,NA,TRBV11-2,TGTGCCAGCAGCTTAGATACAGGTTATCAAGAGACCCAGTACTTC,CASSLDTGYQETQYF
TRBJ2-4,few,NA,TRBV7-9,TGTGCCAGCAGCTCCTCTCCCGGGGGCCTAGCCAAAAACATTCAGTACTTC,CASSSSPGGLAKNIQYF
TRBJ2-4,few,NA,TRBV4-3,TGCGCCAGCAGCGGGGCCGGCAACATTCAGTACTTC,CASSGAGNIQYF
TRBJ2-7,few,TRBD2,TRBV5-1,TGCGCCAGCAGCCGCGGACTAGAAATAGGCGAGCAGTACTTC,CASSRGLEIGEQYF
TRBJ2-7,NA,NA,TRBV28,TGTGCCAGCAGTTCATCCCAGGGTATCTACGAGCAGTACTTC,CASSSSQGIYEQYF
TRBJ2-7,NA,NA,TRBV6-1,TGTGCCAGCAGTGACTTTAGGGAACTCACCTCATCCTACGAGCAGTACTTC,CASSDFRELTSSYEQYF
TRBJ1-2,NA,NA,TRBV29-1,TGCAGCGGGACGGCGGACTATGGCTACACCTTC,CSGTADYGYTF
TRBJ1-2,NA,NA,TRBV6-5,TGTGCCAGCAGTTACCTAGGGCCCGTCTATGGCTACACCTTC,CASSYLGPVYGYTF
TRBJ2-5,NA,NA,TRBV5-5,TGTGCCAACAGCTGGGCGGCTGGGGAGACCCAGTACTTC,CANSWAAGETQYF